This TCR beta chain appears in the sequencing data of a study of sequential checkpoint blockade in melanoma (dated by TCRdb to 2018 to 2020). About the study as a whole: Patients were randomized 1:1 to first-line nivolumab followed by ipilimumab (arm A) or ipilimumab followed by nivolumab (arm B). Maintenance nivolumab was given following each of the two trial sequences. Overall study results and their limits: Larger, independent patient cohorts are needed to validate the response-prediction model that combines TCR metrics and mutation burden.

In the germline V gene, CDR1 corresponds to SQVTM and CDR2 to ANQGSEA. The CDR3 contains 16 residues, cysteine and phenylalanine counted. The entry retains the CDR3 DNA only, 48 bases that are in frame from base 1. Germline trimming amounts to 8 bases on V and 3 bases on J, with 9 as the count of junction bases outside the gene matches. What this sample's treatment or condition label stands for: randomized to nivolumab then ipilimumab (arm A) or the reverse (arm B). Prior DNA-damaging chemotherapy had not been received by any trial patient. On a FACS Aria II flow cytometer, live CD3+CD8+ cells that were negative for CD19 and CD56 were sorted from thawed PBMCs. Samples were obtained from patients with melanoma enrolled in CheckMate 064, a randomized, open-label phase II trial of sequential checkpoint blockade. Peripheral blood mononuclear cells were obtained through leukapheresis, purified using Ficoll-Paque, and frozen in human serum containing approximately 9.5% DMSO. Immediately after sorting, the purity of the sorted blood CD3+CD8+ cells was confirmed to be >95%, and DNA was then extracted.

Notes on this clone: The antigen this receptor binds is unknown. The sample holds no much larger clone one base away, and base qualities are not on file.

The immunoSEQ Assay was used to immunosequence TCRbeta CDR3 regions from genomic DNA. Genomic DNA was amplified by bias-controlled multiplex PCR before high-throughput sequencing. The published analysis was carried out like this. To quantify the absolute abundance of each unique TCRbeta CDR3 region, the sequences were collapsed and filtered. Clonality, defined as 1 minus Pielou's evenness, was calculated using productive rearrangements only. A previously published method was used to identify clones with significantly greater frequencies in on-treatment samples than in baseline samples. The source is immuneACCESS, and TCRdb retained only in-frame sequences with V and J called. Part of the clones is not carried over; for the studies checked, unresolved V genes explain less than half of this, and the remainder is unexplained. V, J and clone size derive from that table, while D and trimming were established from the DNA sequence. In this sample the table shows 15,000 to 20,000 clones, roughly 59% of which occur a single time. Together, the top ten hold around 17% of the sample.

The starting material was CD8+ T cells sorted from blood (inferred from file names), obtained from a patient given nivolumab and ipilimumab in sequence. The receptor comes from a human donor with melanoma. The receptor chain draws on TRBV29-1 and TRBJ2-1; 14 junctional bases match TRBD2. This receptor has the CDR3 CSSSRTSGGNYNEQFF. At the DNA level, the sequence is TGCAGCTCTTCCCGGACTAGCGGGGGGAACTACAATGAGCAGTTCTTC.